This note documents a single T cell receptor beta chain sequence. Its target is not known. TCRdb's copy holds only in-frame clones and misses some; the assay was immunoSEQ multiplex PCR. The table shows 95,000 to 150,000 clones, with around 91% occurring only once. The CDR3 has 14 residues. Trimming cost V 6 bases and J 4 bases, with 13 bases left between them. Per the germline V gene, CDR1 is MDHEN and CDR2 is SYDVKM. The entry originates in a study of T cell responses to AZD1222 COVID-19 vaccine. Overall study findings and caveats: An increase in Spike-specific TCR breadth and depth was observed after two AZD1222 doses. The donor cohort was predominantly white British with a female majority, and clonal diversity may have been underestimated. Nearly half of the spike-specific TCRs reportedly recognize variant regions that carry no mutations.

The TCR comes from an adult in good health. The chain is built from TRBV28 and TRBJ1-3; D is possibly TRBD1 (6 bases). The sequenced sample was peripheral blood, obtained on day 0 of MenACWY control vaccination. The CDR3 reads CASRDTGLGNTIYF. The CDR3 nucleotides are TGTGCCAGCAGAGACACAGGGCTCGGAAACACCATATATTTT.